Listed here is a single TCR beta chain. Its target is not known. These data originate in a study of T-cell memory formation after mild COVID-19. Study context: The TCR clusters were mostly specific to one donor. Notes on the study in general: For contracting clones, CD4+ ones sat mainly in CM and EM, CD8+ in EMRA. Contracting clones, day 15 to 85, had balanced CD4/CD8, and later expanders favored CD4+.

MiXCR, applied by TCRdb to the 5' RACE reads, yields one record per CDR3 protein. The sample has approximately 410,000 distinct CDR3 sequences; more than 20% are singletons. Trimming removed 2 bases from V and 1 base from J, with 5 bases in between. Germline V CDR1 and CDR2: SGHTA, FQGTGA. This CDR3 has 13 residues. The V and J genes are TRBV7-3 and TRBJ2-5; D gene uncertain. The origin of this receptor is an adult woman who had mild COVID-19 (a few samples of this study predate the infection). Cell type and time point are not known. The sample consisted of PBMCs or a T cell subset sorted from them (not recorded which). CDR3 amino acids: CASSLSAQETQYF. CDR3 coding DNA: TGTGCCAGCAGCTTATCCGCCCAAGAGACCCAGTACTTC.